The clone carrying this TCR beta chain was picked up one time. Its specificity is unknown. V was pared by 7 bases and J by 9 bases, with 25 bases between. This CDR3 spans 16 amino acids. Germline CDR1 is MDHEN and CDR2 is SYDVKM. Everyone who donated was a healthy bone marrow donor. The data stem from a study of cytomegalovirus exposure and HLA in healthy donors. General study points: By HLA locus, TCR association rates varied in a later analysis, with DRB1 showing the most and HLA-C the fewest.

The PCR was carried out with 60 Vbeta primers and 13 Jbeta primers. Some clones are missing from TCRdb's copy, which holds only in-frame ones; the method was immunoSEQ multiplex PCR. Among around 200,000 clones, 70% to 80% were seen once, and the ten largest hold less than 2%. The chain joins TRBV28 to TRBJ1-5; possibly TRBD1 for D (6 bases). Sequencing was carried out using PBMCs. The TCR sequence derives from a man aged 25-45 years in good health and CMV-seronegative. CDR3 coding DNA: TGTGCCAGCACTTCCACGGGGACATATCCTTCGGGGCCCCAGCATTTT. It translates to CASTSTGTYPSGPQHF.